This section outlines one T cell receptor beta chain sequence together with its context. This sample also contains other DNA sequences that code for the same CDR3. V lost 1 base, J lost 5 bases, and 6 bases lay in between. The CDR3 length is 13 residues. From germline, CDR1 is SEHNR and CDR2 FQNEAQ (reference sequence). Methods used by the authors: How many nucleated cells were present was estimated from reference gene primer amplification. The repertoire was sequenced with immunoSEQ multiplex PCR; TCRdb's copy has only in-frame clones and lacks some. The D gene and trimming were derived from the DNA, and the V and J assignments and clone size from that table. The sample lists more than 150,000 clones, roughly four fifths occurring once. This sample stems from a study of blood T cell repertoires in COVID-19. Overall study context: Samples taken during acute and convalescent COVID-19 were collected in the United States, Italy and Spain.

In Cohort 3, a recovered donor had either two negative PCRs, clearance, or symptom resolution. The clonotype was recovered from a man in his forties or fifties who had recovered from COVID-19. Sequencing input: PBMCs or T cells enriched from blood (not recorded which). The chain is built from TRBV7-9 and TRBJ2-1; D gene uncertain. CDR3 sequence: CASSLGQNNEQFF. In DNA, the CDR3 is TGTGCCAGCAGCTTAGGTCAGAACAATGAGCAGTTCTTC.